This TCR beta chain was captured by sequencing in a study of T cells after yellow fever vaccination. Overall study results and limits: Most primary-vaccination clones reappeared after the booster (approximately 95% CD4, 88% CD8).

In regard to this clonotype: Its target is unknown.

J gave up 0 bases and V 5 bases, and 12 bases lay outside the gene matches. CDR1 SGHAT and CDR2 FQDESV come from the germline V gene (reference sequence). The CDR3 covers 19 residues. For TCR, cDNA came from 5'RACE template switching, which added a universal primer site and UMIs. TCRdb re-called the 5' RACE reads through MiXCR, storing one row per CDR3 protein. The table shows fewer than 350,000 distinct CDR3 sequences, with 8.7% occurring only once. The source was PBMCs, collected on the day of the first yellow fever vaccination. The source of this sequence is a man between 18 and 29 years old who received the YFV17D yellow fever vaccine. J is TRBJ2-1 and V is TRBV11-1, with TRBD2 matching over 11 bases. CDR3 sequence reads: CASSPAGLAGGSSYNEQFF. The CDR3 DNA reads TGTGCCAGCAGCCCAGCTGGGCTAGCGGGGGGAAGCTCCTACAATGAGCAGTTCTTC.